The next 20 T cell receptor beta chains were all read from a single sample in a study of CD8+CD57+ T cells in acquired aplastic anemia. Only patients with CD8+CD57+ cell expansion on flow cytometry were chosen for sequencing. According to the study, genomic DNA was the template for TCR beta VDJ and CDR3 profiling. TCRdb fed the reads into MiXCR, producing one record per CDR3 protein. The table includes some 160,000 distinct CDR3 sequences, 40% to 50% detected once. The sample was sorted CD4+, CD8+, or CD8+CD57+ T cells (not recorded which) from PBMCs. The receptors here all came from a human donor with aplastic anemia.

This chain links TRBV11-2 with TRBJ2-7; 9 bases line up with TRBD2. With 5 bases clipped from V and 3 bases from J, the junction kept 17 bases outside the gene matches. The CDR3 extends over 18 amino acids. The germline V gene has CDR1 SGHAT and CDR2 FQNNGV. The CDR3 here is CASSHVSTGLALGYEQYF. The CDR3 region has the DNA TGTGCCAGCAGCCACGTATCCACAGGACTAGCGCTAGGCTACGAGCAGTACTTC. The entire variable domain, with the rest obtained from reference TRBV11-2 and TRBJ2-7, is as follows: EAGVAQSPRYKIIEKRQSVAFWCNPISGHATLYWYQQILGQGPKLLIQFQNNGVVDDSQLPKDRFSAERLKGVDSTLKIQPAKLEDSAVYLCASSHVSTGLALGYEQYFGPGTRLTVT.

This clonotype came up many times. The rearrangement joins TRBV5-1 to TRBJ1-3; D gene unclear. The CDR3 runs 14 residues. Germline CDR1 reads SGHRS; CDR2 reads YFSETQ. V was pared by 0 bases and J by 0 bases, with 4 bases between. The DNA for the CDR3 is TGCGCCAGCAGCTTGGCTCTCTCTGGAAACACCATATATTTT. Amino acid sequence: CASSLALSGNTIYF.

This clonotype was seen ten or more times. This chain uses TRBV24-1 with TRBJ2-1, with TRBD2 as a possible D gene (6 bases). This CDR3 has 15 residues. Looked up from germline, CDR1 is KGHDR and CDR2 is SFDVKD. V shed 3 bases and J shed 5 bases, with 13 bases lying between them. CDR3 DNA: TGTGCCACCAGTGATGCCGGGGGTGGGGACAATGAGCAGTTCTTC. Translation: CATSDAGGGDNEQFF.

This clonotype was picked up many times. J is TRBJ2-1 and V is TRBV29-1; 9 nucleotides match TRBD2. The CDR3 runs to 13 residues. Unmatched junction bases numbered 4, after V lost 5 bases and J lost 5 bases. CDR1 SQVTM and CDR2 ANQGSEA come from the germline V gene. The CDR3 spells CSVRLADNNEQFF. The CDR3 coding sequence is TGCAGCGTTCGACTAGCGGATAACAATGAGCAGTTCTTC.

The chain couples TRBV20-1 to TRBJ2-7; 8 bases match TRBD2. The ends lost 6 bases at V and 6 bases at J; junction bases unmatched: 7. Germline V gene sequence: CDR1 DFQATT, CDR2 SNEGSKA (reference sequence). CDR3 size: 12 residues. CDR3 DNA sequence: TGCAGTGCCAACCGGGGGGGACCCGAGCAGTACTTC. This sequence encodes CSANRGGPEQYF.

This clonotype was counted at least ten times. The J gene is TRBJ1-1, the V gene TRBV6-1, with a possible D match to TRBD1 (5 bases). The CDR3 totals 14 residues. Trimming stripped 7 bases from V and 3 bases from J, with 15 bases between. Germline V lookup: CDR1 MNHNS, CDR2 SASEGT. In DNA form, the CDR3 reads TGTGCCAGCACCGCTATAAGGGACGACACTGAAGCTTTCTTT. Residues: CASTAIRDDTEAFF.

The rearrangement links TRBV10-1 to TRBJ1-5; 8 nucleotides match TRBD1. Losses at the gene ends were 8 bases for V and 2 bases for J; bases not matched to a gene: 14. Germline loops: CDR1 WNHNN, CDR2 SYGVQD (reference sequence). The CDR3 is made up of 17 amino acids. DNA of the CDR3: TGCGCCAGCCCCAGAGACTCGACAGGGGAGCGCAATCAGCCCCAGCATTTT. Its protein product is CASPRDSTGERNQPQHF.

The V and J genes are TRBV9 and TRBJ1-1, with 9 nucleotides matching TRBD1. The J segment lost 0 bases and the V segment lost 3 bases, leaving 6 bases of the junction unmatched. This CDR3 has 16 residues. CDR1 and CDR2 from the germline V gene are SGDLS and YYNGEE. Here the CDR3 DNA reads TGTGCCAGCAGCGGCGGGACAGGGTATCTGAACACTGAAGCTTTCTTT. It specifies CASSGGTGYLNTEAFF. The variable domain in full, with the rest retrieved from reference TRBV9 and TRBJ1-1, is DSGVTQTPKHLITATGQRVTLRCSPRSGDLSVYWYQQSLDQGLQFLIQYYNGEERAKGNILERFSAQQFPDLHSELNLSSLELGDSALYFCASSGGTGYLNTEAFFGQGTRLTVV.

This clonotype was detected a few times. The CDR3 here is CASSQTEMNTEAFF. CDR3 sequence (DNA): TGTGCCAGCTCACAGACAGAGATGAACACTGAAGCTTTCTTT. The rearrangement links TRBV18 to TRBJ1-1; a possible D gene is TRBD1 (5 bases). The CDR3 length is 14 residues. Trimming took 4 bases from V and 0 from J, leaving 9 bases between them. Germline V gives CDR1 KGHSH, CDR2 LQKENI.

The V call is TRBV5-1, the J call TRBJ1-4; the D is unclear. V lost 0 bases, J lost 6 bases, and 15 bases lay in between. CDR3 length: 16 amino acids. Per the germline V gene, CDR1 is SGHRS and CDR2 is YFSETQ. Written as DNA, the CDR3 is TGCGCCAGCAGCTTGGAAGGCAATCACCGGTATGAAAAACTGTTTTTT. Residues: CASSLEGNHRYEKLFF.

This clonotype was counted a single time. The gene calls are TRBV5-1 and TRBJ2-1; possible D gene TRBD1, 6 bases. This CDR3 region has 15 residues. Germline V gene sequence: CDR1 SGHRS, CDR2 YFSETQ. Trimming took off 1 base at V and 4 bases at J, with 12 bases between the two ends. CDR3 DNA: TGCGCCAGCAGCTTGATGGGACACCCTTACAATGAGCAGTTCTTC. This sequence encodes CASSLMGHPYNEQFF.

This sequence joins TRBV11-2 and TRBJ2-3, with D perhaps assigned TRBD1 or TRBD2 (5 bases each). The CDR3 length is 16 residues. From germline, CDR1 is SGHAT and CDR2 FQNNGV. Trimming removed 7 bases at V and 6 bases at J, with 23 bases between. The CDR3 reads CASTYRDPAAGDTQYF. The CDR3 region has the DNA TGTGCCAGCACCTACCGGGACCCCGCCGCGGGCGATACGCAGTATTTT.

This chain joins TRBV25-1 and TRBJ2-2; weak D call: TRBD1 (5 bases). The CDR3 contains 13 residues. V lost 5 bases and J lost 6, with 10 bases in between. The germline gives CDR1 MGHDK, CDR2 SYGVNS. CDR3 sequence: CASSPGPAGELFF. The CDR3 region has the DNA TGTGCCAGCAGTCCAGGGCCAGCCGGGGAGCTGTTTTTT.

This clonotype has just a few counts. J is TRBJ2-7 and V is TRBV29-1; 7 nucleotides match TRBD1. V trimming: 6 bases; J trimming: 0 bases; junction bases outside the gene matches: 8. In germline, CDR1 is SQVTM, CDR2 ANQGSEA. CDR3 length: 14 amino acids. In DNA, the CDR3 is TGCAGCGTGGAGGCCAGGGGGACCTCCTACGAGCAGTACTTC. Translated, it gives CSVEARGTSYEQYF.

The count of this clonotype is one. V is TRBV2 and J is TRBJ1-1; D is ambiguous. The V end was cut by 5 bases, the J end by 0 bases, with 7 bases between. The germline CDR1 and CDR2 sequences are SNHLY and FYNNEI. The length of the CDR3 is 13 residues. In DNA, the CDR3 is TGTGCCAGCAGTCAGGTCATGAACACTGAAGCTTTCTTT. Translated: CASSQVMNTEAFF.

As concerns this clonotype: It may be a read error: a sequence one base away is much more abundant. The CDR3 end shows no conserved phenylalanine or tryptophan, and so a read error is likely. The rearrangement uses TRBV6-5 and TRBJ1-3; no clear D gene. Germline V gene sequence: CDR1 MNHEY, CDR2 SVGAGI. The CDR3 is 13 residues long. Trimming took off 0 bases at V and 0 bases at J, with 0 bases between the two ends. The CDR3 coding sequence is TGTGCCAGCAGTTACTCCTCTGGAAACACCATATATCTT. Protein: CASSYSSGNTIYL.

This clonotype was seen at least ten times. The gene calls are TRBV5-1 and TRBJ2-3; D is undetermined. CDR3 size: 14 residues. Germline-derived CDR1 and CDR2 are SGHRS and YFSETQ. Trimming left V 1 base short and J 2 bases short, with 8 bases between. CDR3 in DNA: TGCGCCAGCAGCTTGTCGATGGACACAGATACGCAGTATTTT. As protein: CASSLSMDTDTQYF.

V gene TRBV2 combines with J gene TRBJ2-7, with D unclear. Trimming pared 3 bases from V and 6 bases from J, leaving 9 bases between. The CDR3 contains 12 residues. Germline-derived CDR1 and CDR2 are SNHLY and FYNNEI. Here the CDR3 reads CASSESSFEQYF. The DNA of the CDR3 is TGTGCCAGCAGTGAGTCCAGTTTCGAGCAGTACTTC.

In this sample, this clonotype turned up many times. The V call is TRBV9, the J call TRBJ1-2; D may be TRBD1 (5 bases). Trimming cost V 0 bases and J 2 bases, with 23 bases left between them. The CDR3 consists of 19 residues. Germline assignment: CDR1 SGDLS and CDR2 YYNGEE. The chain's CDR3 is CASSVVNNRGGVSNYGYTF. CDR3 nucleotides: TGTGCCAGCAGCGTAGTAAATAACCGGGGAGGGGTTAGCAACTATGGCTACACCTTC. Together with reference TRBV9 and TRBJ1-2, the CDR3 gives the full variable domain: DSGVTQTPKHLITATGQRVTLRCSPRSGDLSVYWYQQSLDQGLQFLIQYYNGEERAKGNILERFSAQQFPDLHSELNLSSLELGDSALYFCASSVVNNRGGVSNYGYTFGSGTRLTVV.

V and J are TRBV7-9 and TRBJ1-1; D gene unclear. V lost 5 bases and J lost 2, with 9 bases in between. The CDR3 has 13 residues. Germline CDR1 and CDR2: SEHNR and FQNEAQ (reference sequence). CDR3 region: CASSDDPNTEAFF. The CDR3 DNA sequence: TGTGCCAGCAGCGACGACCCCAACACTGAAGCTTTCTTT.